The 10 T cell receptor beta chains below come from one sample, sequenced in a study of technical replicates of blood from a handful of donors. Method: immunoSEQ multiplex PCR; TCRdb's copy keeps in-frame clones and lacks some. The sample records more than 9,500 clones, roughly 95% being singletons. The specimen sequenced was PBMCs. The source of these receptors is a human donor in good health.

The count of this clone is one. This chain joins TRBV5-4 and TRBJ2-7, with D maybe TRBD1 (6 bases). CDR3 length: 13 amino acids. The V end lost 3 bases, the J end lost 6 bases, and 13 bases lay between the germline ends. Germline CDR1 reads SGHNT; CDR2 reads YYREEE (reference sequence). The CDR3 sequence is CASSSLTGSEQYF. The CDR3 DNA follows: TGTGCCAGCAGCTCTCTCACAGGGTCCGAGCAGTACTTC.

This chain joins TRBV9 and TRBJ2-5; TRBD2 might be the D (5 bases). From germline, CDR1 is SGDLS and CDR2 YYNGEE. Trimming pared 1 base from V and 2 bases from J, leaving 15 bases between. The CDR3 loop spans 16 amino acids. The CDR3 region has the DNA TGTGCCAGCAGCGTATCCTCTAGCAGCCTACAAGAGACCCAGTACTTC. It specifies CASSVSSSSLQETQYF. The full variable domain, rest sourced from reference TRBV9 and TRBJ2-5, is DSGVTQTPKHLITATGQRVTLRCSPRSGDLSVYWYQQSLDQGLQFLIQYYNGEERAKGNILERFSAQQFPDLHSELNLSSLELGDSALYFCASSVSSSSLQETQYFGPGTRLLVL.

The count of this clone is one. J is TRBJ2-7 and V is TRBV5-1, with 10 bases fitting TRBD1. V shed 4 bases and J 2 bases; nucleotides not matched to a gene: 12. The germline V gene encodes CDR1 SGHRS and CDR2 YFSETQ. There are 17 residues in the CDR3. This CDR3 reads CASSLQSGTGDPYEQYF. The CDR3 DNA sequence: TGCGCCAGCAGCCTCCAATCCGGGACAGGGGACCCCTACGAGCAGTACTTC. The whole variable domain, filled in from reference TRBV5-1 and TRBJ2-7, reads KAGVTQTPRYLIKTRGQQVTLSCSPISGHRSVSWYQQTPGQGLQFLFEYFSETQRNKGNFPGRFSGRQFSNSRSEMNVSTLELGDSALYLCASSLQSGTGDPYEQYFGPGTRLTVT.

This clone was observed a single time. The chain uses TRBV6-1 and TRBJ1-1; D is perhaps TRBD1 (5 bases). CDR3 length: 15 residues. The ends were cut back, 3 bases at V and 3 bases at J, with 14 bases in the middle. Looked up from germline, CDR1 is MNHNS and CDR2 is SASEGT. CDR3 in DNA: TGTGCCAGCAGTGATGGGGGGAAAGGGGACACTGAAGCTTTCTTT. It encodes CASSDGGKGDTEAFF.

This chain joins TRBV19 and TRBJ1-2; D is unclear. This CDR3 is built from 13 residues. Germline assignment: CDR1 LNHDA and CDR2 SQIVND (reference sequence). Trimming took 0 bases from V and 4 from J, leaving 6 bases between them. Here the CDR3 reads CASSIEGSYGYTF. CDR3 sequence (DNA): TGTGCCAGTAGTATAGAAGGGAGCTATGGCTACACCTTC. The full variable domain, rest sourced from reference TRBV19 and TRBJ1-2, is DGGITQSPKYLFRKEGQNVTLSCEQNLNHDAMYWYRQDPGQGLRLIYYSQIVNDFQKGDIAEGYSVSREKKESFPLTVTSAQKNPTAFYLCASSIEGSYGYTFGSGTRLTVV.

The CDR3 nucleotides read TGTGCCAGCGCCCCCGCGGGGGGACGCACAGATACGCAGTATTTT. It translates to CASAPAGGRTDTQYF. The V and J genes are TRBV11-1 and TRBJ2-3; 8 positions match TRBD2. The CDR3 covers 15 residues. Germline-derived CDR1 and CDR2 are SGHAT and FQDESV (reference sequence). The V and J ends lost 8 bases and 1 base, in that order; junction bases with no gene match: 8.

This clone was seen a single time. CDR3 nucleotide sequence: TGTGCCAGCAGACCAACCCTAGGTAGCAATCAGCCCCAGCATTTT. Its protein is CASRPTLGSNQPQHF. The chain links TRBV28 to TRBJ1-5; D ambiguous. The V and J ends lost 6 bases and 0 bases respectively, with 12 bases between them. Per the germline V gene, CDR1 is MDHEN and CDR2 is SYDVKM. CDR3 size: 15 residues.

CDR3 amino acids: CASSKARSYEQYF. The CDR3 nucleotides read TGTGCCAGCAGCAAAGCTCGGAGCTACGAGCAGTACTTC. The gene calls are TRBV21-1 and TRBJ2-7; the DNA was not compared with TRBD2, the D call given in the table. TRBV21-1 is labeled a pseudogene. The CDR3 has 13 amino acids.

The chain combines TRBV6-4 with TRBJ2-3; TRBD2 matches 12 bases. The CDR3 length is 15 residues. Germline CDR1 is MRHNA and CDR2 is SNTAGT. V was pared by 6 bases and J by 4 bases, with 5 bases of the junction left unmatched. In nucleotides, the CDR3 is TGTGCCAGCAGCCTACTAGCGGGAGGTTCAGATACGCAGTATTTT. Translating it yields CASSLLAGGSDTQYF.

V usage is TRBV11-3 and J usage is TRBJ2-3, with 8 bases that match TRBD1. From germline, CDR1 is SGHNT and CDR2 YENEEA. The CDR3 consists of 13 residues. The J segment lost 6 bases and the V segment lost 5 bases, leaving 4 bases of the junction unmatched. The CDR3 DNA follows: TGTGCCAGCAGCGTAACAGGGGGGGATACGCAGTATTTT. As protein: CASSVTGGDTQYF.